The rows below give T cell receptor beta chains drawn from one sample of a study of CD8+CD57+ T cells in acquired aplastic anemia. TCRdb used MiXCR to reprocess the reads, holding one entry per CDR3 protein. The data hold around 170,000 distinct CDR3 sequences, with 40% to 50% observed a single time. Sequencing was performed on sorted CD4+, CD8+, or CD8+CD57+ T cells (not recorded which) from PBMCs. Receptors originate from a human donor with aplastic anemia. Both conserved end residues are part of each CDR3. D genes are given only for firm matches. Size values are once, few and many counts, or a class for expanded clones, and some rows have none.

j_gene: TRBJ2-6; d_gene: .; abundance: .; v_gene: TRBV30; CDR3nt: TGTGCCCTACCCTACTCTGGGGCCAACGTCCTGACTTTC; CDR3aa: CALPYSGANVLTF
j_gene: TRBJ2-1; d_gene: .; abundance: .; v_gene: TRBV10-3; CDR3nt: TGTGCCATCAGTGAGCAGGATGAGCAGTTCTTC; CDR3aa: CAISEQDEQFF
j_gene: TRBJ1-1; d_gene: .; abundance: .; v_gene: TRBV2; CDR3nt: TGTGCCAGCAGGGGACTTAGAGGAGCTTTCTTT; CDR3aa: CASRGLRGAFF
j_gene: TRBJ1-5; d_gene: .; abundance: .; v_gene: TRBV11-2; CDR3nt: TGTGCCAGCAGCTTAGACTTTAGGAAAGGGCATGGCAATCAGCCCCAGCATTTT; CDR3aa: CASSLDFRKGHGNQPQHF
j_gene: TRBJ2-1; d_gene: .; abundance: .; v_gene: TRBV7-7; CDR3nt: TGTGCCAGCAGCTTAGGGAAGTACAATGAGCAGTTCTTC; CDR3aa: CASSLGKYNEQFF
j_gene: TRBJ1-5; d_gene: .; abundance: many; v_gene: TRBV11-2; CDR3nt: TGTGCCAGCAGCTCCCGGCTACAGGGATACCAGCCCCAGCATTTT; CDR3aa: CASSSRLQGYQPQHF
j_gene: TRBJ2-7; d_gene: TRBD2; abundance: many; v_gene: TRBV5-1; CDR3nt: TGCGCCAGCAGCTCCCGGGGGGGTACACTTCTGCAGTACTTC; CDR3aa: CASSSRGGTLLQYF
j_gene: TRBJ1-4; d_gene: TRBD1; abundance: many; v_gene: TRBV7-8; CDR3nt: TGTGCCAGCAGCGGGTCGACAGGGCAGGTAGATGAAAAACTGTTTTTT; CDR3aa: CASSGSTGQVDEKLFF
j_gene: TRBJ1-3; d_gene: .; abundance: .; v_gene: TRBV4-3; CDR3nt: TGCGCCAGCAGCCAAGAGGGGGCGGACTCTGGAAACACCATATATTTT; CDR3aa: CASSQEGADSGNTIYF
j_gene: TRBJ1-2; d_gene: TRBD1; abundance: .; v_gene: TRBV10-3; CDR3nt: TGTGCCATCAGTGACCAGGGGACAGCTAGCTATGGCTACACCTTC; CDR3aa: CAISDQGTASYGYTF
j_gene: TRBJ2-1; d_gene: .; abundance: .; v_gene: TRBV11-2; CDR3nt: TGTGCCAGCAGCGCCCCGGGTAACCATGAGCAGTTCTTC; CDR3aa: CASSAPGNHEQFF
j_gene: TRBJ1-2; d_gene: .; abundance: .; v_gene: TRBV2; CDR3nt: TGTGCCAGCAGTGGATCAAATGGCTACACCTTC; CDR3aa: CASSGSNGYTF
j_gene: TRBJ2-7; d_gene: .; abundance: many; v_gene: TRBV10-3; CDR3nt: TGTGCCGCCAACTCCAACTCCAACAGAGACTACGAGCAGTACTTC; CDR3aa: CAANSNSNRDYEQYF
j_gene: TRBJ1-1; d_gene: TRBD1; abundance: few; v_gene: TRBV3-1; CDR3nt: TGTGCCAGCAGCAAACCGGGACAGTTTGAAGCTTTCTTT; CDR3aa: CASSKPGQFEAFF
j_gene: TRBJ1-3; d_gene: .; abundance: many; v_gene: TRBV5-4; CDR3nt: TGTGCCAGCAGCTTGGAAGGCGGAACTGGAAACACCATATATTTT; CDR3aa: CASSLEGGTGNTIYF
j_gene: TRBJ2-7; d_gene: TRBD1; abundance: .; v_gene: TRBV2; CDR3nt: TGTGCCAGCCGCGAGGGACAGGGGGCCGACGAGCAGTACTTC; CDR3aa: CASREGQGADEQYF
j_gene: TRBJ2-5; d_gene: TRBD2; abundance: many; v_gene: TRBV7-9; CDR3nt: TGTGCCAGCAGCTCCCTACCCGGAATTAGCGGGTCCCTGGGGACCCAGTACTTC; CDR3aa: CASSSLPGISGSLGTQYF
j_gene: TRBJ2-7; d_gene: .; abundance: .; v_gene: TRBV15; CDR3nt: TGTGCCACCAGCCGGGACGGGACCTCCTACGAGCAGTACTTC; CDR3aa: CATSRDGTSYEQYF
j_gene: TRBJ1-6; d_gene: TRBD1; abundance: .; v_gene: TRBV5-1; CDR3nt: TGCGCCAGCAGCGGGGGGGACAGCGCCAATTCACCCCTCCACTTT; CDR3aa: CASSGGDSANSPLHF
j_gene: TRBJ2-3; d_gene: TRBD2; abundance: .; v_gene: TRBV12-3/TRBV12-4; CDR3nt: TGTGCCAGCAGCTCTAGCGGGGGGGGGGTCACAGATACGCAGTATTTT; CDR3aa: CASSSSGGGVTDTQYF
j_gene: TRBJ2-1; d_gene: TRBD2; abundance: many; v_gene: TRBV6-1; CDR3nt: TGTGCCAGCAGACTGACTAGCTCACCGAGCTCCTACAATGAGCAGTTCTTC; CDR3aa: CASRLTSSPSSYNEQFF
j_gene: TRBJ1-1; d_gene: .; abundance: .; v_gene: TRBV7-3; CDR3nt: TGTGCCAGCAGCTTAACGGGGGACAACACTGAAGCTTTCTTT; CDR3aa: CASSLTGDNTEAFF
j_gene: TRBJ1-1; d_gene: .; abundance: .; v_gene: TRBV5-1; CDR3nt: TGCGCCAGCAGCTTGGCTCGATTAGGTGGCACTGAAGCTTTCTTT; CDR3aa: CASSLARLGGTEAFF
j_gene: TRBJ1-4; d_gene: TRBD1; abundance: many; v_gene: TRBV5-1; CDR3nt: TGCGCCAGCAGCTTGGGGATGGGACAGTATAATGAAAAACTGTTTTTT; CDR3aa: CASSLGMGQYNEKLFF
j_gene: TRBJ1-1; d_gene: TRBD1; abundance: many; v_gene: TRBV29-1; CDR3nt: TGCAGCGTTGGCGGGACAGTGGAAGCTTTCTTT; CDR3aa: CSVGGTVEAFF
j_gene: TRBJ2-7; d_gene: TRBD2; abundance: many; v_gene: TRBV5-1; CDR3nt: TGCGCCAGCGCGGCCGGGACTAGCGGGAGGGCCCACGAGCAGTACTTC; CDR3aa: CASAAGTSGRAHEQYF
j_gene: TRBJ2-2; d_gene: .; abundance: .; v_gene: TRBV19; CDR3nt: TGTGCCAGTAGTGCGGGTGTGGGGGAGCTGTTTTTT; CDR3aa: CASSAGVGELFF
j_gene: TRBJ2-3; d_gene: .; abundance: .; v_gene: TRBV19; CDR3nt: TGTGCCAGTCGGGAAATTCGGACAGATACGCAGTATTTT; CDR3aa: CASREIRTDTQYF
j_gene: TRBJ2-1; d_gene: .; abundance: .; v_gene: TRBV29-1; CDR3nt: TGCAGCGTTGACGGGCAGGGAGGCAATGAGCAGTTCTTC; CDR3aa: CSVDGQGGNEQFF
j_gene: TRBJ1-1; d_gene: .; abundance: many; v_gene: TRBV4-3; CDR3nt: TGCGCCAGCAGCAATGCTGGGTGGAAGCGGACTGAAGCTTTCTTT; CDR3aa: CASSNAGWKRTEAFF
j_gene: TRBJ2-1; d_gene: TRBD2; abundance: .; v_gene: TRBV29-1; CDR3nt: TGCAGCGTTCCCGAAAGCGGGAACTCCTACAATGAGCAGTTCTTC; CDR3aa: CSVPESGNSYNEQFF
j_gene: TRBJ2-7; d_gene: TRBD1; abundance: .; v_gene: TRBV5-4; CDR3nt: TGTGCCAGCAGCTTGGTATTTGGGACAGAGGGCGAGCAGTACTTC; CDR3aa: CASSLVFGTEGEQYF
j_gene: TRBJ1-1; d_gene: TRBD1; abundance: few; v_gene: TRBV6-1; CDR3nt: TGTGCCAGTACTGGGACAGGGCGAATGAACACTGAAGCTTTCTTT; CDR3aa: CASTGTGRMNTEAFF
j_gene: TRBJ1-5; d_gene: .; abundance: .; v_gene: TRBV9; CDR3nt: TGTGCCATACTACCATCAGGGGCCCCTGGGCATTTT; CDR3aa: CAILPSGAPGHF
j_gene: TRBJ2-5; d_gene: TRBD1; abundance: many; v_gene: TRBV3-1; CDR3nt: TGTGCCAGCAGCCAAGTTACCGGGACAGAGCAAGAGACCCAGTACTTC; CDR3aa: CASSQVTGTEQETQYF
j_gene: TRBJ2-5; d_gene: .; abundance: .; v_gene: TRBV10-2; CDR3nt: TGCGCCAGCAGTTTAGCTCTCGGAGAGACCCAGTACTTC; CDR3aa: CASSLALGETQYF
j_gene: TRBJ1-5; d_gene: TRBD1; abundance: many; v_gene: TRBV2; CDR3nt: TGTGCCAGCATGGGTGGGCCAGGGGGCTGGAGGGATCAGCCCCAGCATTTT; CDR3aa: CASMGGPGGWRDQPQHF
j_gene: TRBJ1-1; d_gene: TRBD1; abundance: .; v_gene: TRBV2; CDR3nt: TGTGCCAGCAGGGGGGGACAGGTGAACACTGAAGCTTTCTTT; CDR3aa: CASRGGQVNTEAFF
j_gene: TRBJ2-5; d_gene: .; abundance: few; v_gene: TRBV10-3; CDR3nt: TGTGCCATCAGTGAGGGTCCGGCTAGTTCTCAGACCCAGTACTTC; CDR3aa: CAISEGPASSQTQYF
j_gene: TRBJ1-6; d_gene: .; abundance: many; v_gene: TRBV5-1; CDR3nt: TGCGCCAGCAGCTTGGGTATCTGGCAGGGAAAATCACCCCTCCACTTT; CDR3aa: CASSLGIWQGKSPLHF
j_gene: TRBJ2-1; d_gene: TRBD2; abundance: many; v_gene: TRBV6-5; CDR3nt: TGTGCCAGCAGTTCGGGGCCGGGACTAGAGGTCTTC; CDR3aa: CASSSGPGLEVF
j_gene: TRBJ2-1; d_gene: .; abundance: .; v_gene: TRBV24-1; CDR3nt: TGTGCCACCAGTGATCGGGTACAGGGCTGGAATGAGCAGTTCTTC; CDR3aa: CATSDRVQGWNEQFF
j_gene: TRBJ2-7; d_gene: .; abundance: few; v_gene: TRBV5-1; CDR3nt: TGCGCCAGCAGCTTGGCTGGCCAGGGTACCGTCGAGCAGTACTTC; CDR3aa: CASSLAGQGTVEQYF
j_gene: TRBJ2-5; d_gene: .; abundance: many; v_gene: TRBV20-1; CDR3nt: TGCAGTGCTAGGCTGTCTAGTGGAGAGACCCAGTACTTC; CDR3aa: CSARLSSGETQYF
j_gene: TRBJ2-7; d_gene: TRBD2; abundance: few; v_gene: TRBV10-3; CDR3nt: TGTGCCATCAGTGACGGTAGCGGGAGCCGATACGAGCAGTACTTC; CDR3aa: CAISDGSGSRYEQYF
j_gene: TRBJ1-1; d_gene: TRBD1; abundance: many; v_gene: TRBV11-3; CDR3nt: TGTGCCAGCAGCTCGACCAGACAGGGGGCGCGGACTGAAGCTTTCTTT; CDR3aa: CASSSTRQGARTEAFF
j_gene: TRBJ2-7; d_gene: TRBD2; abundance: .; v_gene: TRBV29-1; CDR3nt: TGCAGCGTTGAGCTAGCGGGGGGGCAATCCTACGAGCAGTACTTC; CDR3aa: CSVELAGGQSYEQYF
j_gene: TRBJ1-1; d_gene: .; abundance: .; v_gene: TRBV7-9; CDR3nt: TGTGCCAGCAGCTTAGGAGGTACGGGGAGGGGTGAAGCTTTCTTT; CDR3aa: CASSLGGTGRGEAFF
j_gene: TRBJ2-7; d_gene: .; abundance: once; v_gene: TRBV10-3; CDR3nt: TGTGCCATCAAGGACGGGAGCGCCGGATACGAGCAGTACTTC; CDR3aa: CAIKDGSAGYEQYF
j_gene: TRBJ1-2; d_gene: .; abundance: many; v_gene: TRBV29-1; CDR3nt: TGCAGCGTTGTAGGATCAGAGGTTGTAGGCTACACCTTC; CDR3aa: CSVVGSEVVGYTF
j_gene: TRBJ1-1; d_gene: .; abundance: many; v_gene: TRBV5-4; CDR3nt: TGTGCCAGCAGCTTGGGAGACAGTTGGGCTTTCTTT; CDR3aa: CASSLGDSWAFF
j_gene: TRBJ1-1; d_gene: .; abundance: many; v_gene: TRBV5-1; CDR3nt: TGCGCCAGCAGCTCCGGGGTCGACACTGAAGCTTTCTTT; CDR3aa: CASSSGVDTEAFF
j_gene: TRBJ2-1; d_gene: .; abundance: once; v_gene: TRBV12-3/TRBV12-4; CDR3nt: TGTGCCAGCAGTTTGTCCGTCTACAATGAGCAGTTCTTC; CDR3aa: CASSLSVYNEQFF
j_gene: TRBJ2-2; d_gene: TRBD2; abundance: .; v_gene: TRBV10-3; CDR3nt: TGTGCCATCAGCGGCTCGGGGGGAAGGGGACTAGCGGGAGACGGCGGGGAGCTGTTTTTT; CDR3aa: CAISGSGGRGLAGDGGELFF
j_gene: TRBJ1-5; d_gene: .; abundance: .; v_gene: TRBV12-3/TRBV12-4; CDR3nt: TGTGCCAGCACCAATGGCCCAGGTGATAGCAATCAGCCCCAGCATTTT; CDR3aa: CASTNGPGDSNQPQHF